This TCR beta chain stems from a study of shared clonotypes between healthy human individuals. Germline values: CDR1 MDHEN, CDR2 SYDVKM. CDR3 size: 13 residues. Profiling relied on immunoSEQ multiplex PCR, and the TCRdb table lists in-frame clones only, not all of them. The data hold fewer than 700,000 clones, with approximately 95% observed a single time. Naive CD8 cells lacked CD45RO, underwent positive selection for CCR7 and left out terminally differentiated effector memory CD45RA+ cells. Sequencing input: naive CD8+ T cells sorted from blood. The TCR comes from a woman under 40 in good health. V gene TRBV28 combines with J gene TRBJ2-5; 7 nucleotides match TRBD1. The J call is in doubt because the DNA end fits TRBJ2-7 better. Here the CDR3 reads CASRPTGLDEQYF. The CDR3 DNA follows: TGTGCCAGCAGGCCGACAGGGCTTGACGAGCAGTACTTC.